The 2 T cell receptor beta chains below come from one sample, sequenced in a study of T cell responses to AZD1222 COVID-19 vaccine. Using immunoSEQ multiplex PCR, the repertoire was profiled, and TCRdb retains in-frame clones only, with some absent. Counted here are about 140,000 clones, roughly nine tenths occurring once; the ten biggest clones make up roughly 1.3%. The sequencing here drew on peripheral blood, taken 28 days after the second AZD1222 dose. The receptors come from an adult who received the AZD1222 COVID-19 vaccine.

This clone was found a few times. This chain links TRBV11-2 with TRBJ2-2; the D gene is possibly TRBD2 (5 bases). The CDR3 covers 14 residues. The V end lost 5 bases, the J end lost 6 bases, and 13 bases lay between the germline ends. CDR1 is SGHAT, CDR2 FQNNGV, per germline. CDR3 DNA: TGTGCCAGCAGCCCCGGACTGTCCGCCGGGGAGCTGTTTTTT. Translated, it gives CASSPGLSAGELFF.

The rearrangement uses TRBV28 and TRBJ1-2, with D tentatively TRBD1 (6 bases). The V end lost 6 bases, the J end lost 8 bases, and 16 bases lay between the germline ends. Germline-derived CDR1 and CDR2 are MDHEN and SYDVKM. This CDR3 spans 13 amino acids. The CDR3 is CASSLPGARGYTF. The CDR3, as DNA: TGTGCCAGCAGCTTGCCAGGGGCGCGCGGCTACACCTTC.